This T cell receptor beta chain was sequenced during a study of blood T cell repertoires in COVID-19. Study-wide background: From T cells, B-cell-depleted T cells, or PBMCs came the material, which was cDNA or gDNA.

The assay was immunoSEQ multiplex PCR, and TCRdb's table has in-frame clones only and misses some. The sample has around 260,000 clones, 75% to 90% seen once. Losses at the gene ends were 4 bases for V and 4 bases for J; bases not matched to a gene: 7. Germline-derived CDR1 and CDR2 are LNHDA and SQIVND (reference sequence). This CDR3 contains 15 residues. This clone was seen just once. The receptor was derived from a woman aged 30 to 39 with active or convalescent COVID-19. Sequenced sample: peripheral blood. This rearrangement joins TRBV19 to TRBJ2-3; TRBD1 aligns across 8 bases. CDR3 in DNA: TGTGCCAGTAGTAGGCGACAGGGGATTTCAGATACGCAGTATTTT. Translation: CASSRRQGISDTQYF.